This entry lists 20 T cell receptor beta chains sequenced from one sample in a study of cytomegalovirus exposure and HLA in healthy donors. The PCR was carried out with 60 Vbeta primers and 13 Jbeta primers. The repertoire was sequenced with immunoSEQ multiplex PCR; TCRdb's copy has only in-frame clones and lacks some. The sample holds around 94,000 clones, over 80% seen once. The sample consisted of PBMCs. The receptors shown here come from a man aged 35-49 years in good health and CMV-seronegative.

The chain carries TRBV5-1 and TRBJ1-1, with a tentative D call TRBD1 (5 bases). The CDR3 contains 17 residues. V lost 0 bases, J lost 1 base, and 16 bases lay in between. CDR1 and CDR2 from the germline V gene are SGHRS and YFSETQ. CDR3 sequence reads: CASSLEALSGENTEAFF. The DNA of the CDR3 is TGCGCCAGCAGCTTGGAAGCTCTGTCGGGGGAGAACACTGAAGCTTTCTTT.

The chain combines TRBV2 with TRBJ2-7; D unclear. This CDR3 is built from 15 residues. V was cut by 8 bases and J by 2 bases, with 19 bases left in between. Germline V gene lookup returns CDR1 SNHLY and CDR2 FYNNEI. The CDR3 DNA is TGTGCCAGCGTGTGGCGTCACAGAGCACCCTACGAGCAGTACTTC. Translated, it gives CASVWRHRAPYEQYF.

V and J are TRBV29-1 and TRBJ2-5, with 8 bases aligning to TRBD1. The J call is in doubt because the DNA end fits TRBJ2-7 better. Germline V gives CDR1 SQVTM, CDR2 ANQGSEA. This CDR3 region has 13 residues. For the CDR3, the DNA is TGCAGCGTTGAAAATGACAGGGGCTACGAGCAGTACTTC. As protein: CSVENDRGYEQYF.

This chain links TRBV14 with TRBJ2-2; 11 bases align to TRBD1. The CDR3 extends over 16 amino acids. CDR1 and CDR2 (germline): SGHDN, FVKESK. V shed 3 bases, J shed 4 bases, and the junction held 4 bases outside the gene matches. The CDR3 DNA reads TGTGCCAGCAGCCAGGACAGGGGGCATATCACCGGGGAGCTGTTTTTT. Its translation is CASSQDRGHITGELFF.

In nucleotides, the CDR3 is TGTGCCACTAGAGGATCCAATCAGCCCCAGCATTTT. The encoded protein is CATRGSNQPQHF. The rearrangement joins TRBV10-3 to TRBJ1-5, with D hard to call. CDR1 and CDR2 from the germline V gene are ENHRY and SYGVKD. The CDR3 is 12 residues long. V was shortened by 10 bases and J by 3 bases, with 10 bases between the two germline ends.

The V call is TRBV10-3, the J call TRBJ2-3, with 15 bases lining up with TRBD2. Trimming took 6 bases from V and 6 from J; bases not matched to a gene: 7. Germline loops: CDR1 ENHRY, CDR2 SYGVKD. The CDR3 consists of 16 residues. The chain's CDR3 is CAIRGLAGGARDTQYF. In nucleotides, the CDR3 is TGTGCCATCAGGGGACTAGCGGGGGGTGCCCGGGATACGCAGTATTTT.

This clone occurred once. The rearrangement joins TRBV7-2 to TRBJ2-4, with D tentatively TRBD2 (6 bases). The ends were cut back, 0 bases at V and 5 bases at J, with 14 bases in the middle. Per germline, CDR1 SGHTA and CDR2 FQGNSA. The CDR3 length is 16 residues. The CDR3 sequence: CASSLAPLSGQNIQYF. CDR3 sequence (DNA): TGTGCCAGCAGCTTAGCCCCTCTAAGCGGGCAAAACATTCAGTACTTC.

This clone was seen a handful of times. The V and J genes are TRBV5-4 and TRBJ2-5; 10 nucleotides agree with TRBD2. The ends lost 4 bases at V and 1 base at J; junction bases unmatched: 10. CDR1 and CDR2 (germline): SGHNT, YYREEE (reference sequence). The CDR3 runs to 17 residues. The CDR3 spells CASSPGSSGGPQETQYF. In nucleotides, the CDR3 is TGTGCCAGCAGCCCGGGGTCTAGCGGGGGCCCCCAAGAGACCCAGTACTTC.

CDR3 DNA sequence: TGTGCCAGCAGCCCTAGCGGGGGCCTCAATGAGCAGTTCTTC. This sequence encodes CASSPSGGLNEQFF. The chain combines TRBV9 with TRBJ2-1, with TRBD2 matching over 10 bases. CDR3 length equals 14 residues. V was clipped by 4 bases and J by 6 bases; unmatched bases: 4. Germline-derived CDR1 and CDR2 are SGDLS and YYNGEE.

The genes are TRBV2 and TRBJ1-2, with a possible D match to TRBD1 (6 bases). The CDR3 spans 14 residues. Germline CDR1 and CDR2: SNHLY and FYNNEI. Trimming left V 6 bases short and J 2 bases short, with 13 bases between. CDR3 sequence (DNA): TGTGCCAGCAGCTCGACAGGATCAAACTATGGCTACACCTTC. Amino acids: CASSSTGSNYGYTF.

The chain joins TRBV11-3 to TRBJ2-5; 8 nucleotides agree with TRBD1. The CDR3 is 13 amino acids. In germline, CDR1 is SGHNT, CDR2 YENEEA. The junction had 3 bases not matched to a gene; V was cut back by 5 bases and J by 4 bases. The CDR3 DNA follows: TGTGCCAGCAGCGTAACAGGGGGAGAGACCCAGTACTTC. Its translation: CASSVTGGETQYF. The full variable domain, completed using reference TRBV11-3 and TRBJ2-5, is EAGVVQSPRYKIIEKKQPVAFWCNPISGHNTLYWYLQNLGQGPELLIRYENEEAVDDSQLPKDRFSAERLKGVDSTLKIQPAELGDSAVYLCASSVTGGETQYFGPGTRLLVL.

The J gene is TRBJ2-3, the V gene TRBV15; 9 positions match TRBD2. The V gene's germline CDR1 is LNHNV and CDR2 YYDKDF (reference sequence). The length of the CDR3 is 15 residues. V was pared by 8 bases and J by 2 bases, with 8 bases of the junction left unmatched. The CDR3 reads CATGAGGGLTDTQYF. The CDR3 DNA reads TGTGCCACCGGGGCGGGGGGGGGACTCACAGATACGCAGTATTTT.

V is TRBV4-2 and J is TRBJ2-1, with 7 bases that match TRBD2. J was trimmed by 0 bases and V by 1 base; bases with no gene match: 6. The CDR3 totals 17 residues. Germline V gives CDR1 LGHNA, CDR2 YNFKEQ. The CDR3 region has the DNA TGTGCCAGCAGCCAAGCTGCTAGCGGTCGCTCCTACAATGAGCAGTTCTTC. This sequence encodes CASSQAASGRSYNEQFF.

This chain connects TRBV11-1 to TRBJ2-5; maybe TRBD1 (5 bases). The CDR3 totals 15 residues. CDR1 and CDR2 from the germline V gene are SGHAT and FQDESV (reference sequence). V was clipped by 2 bases and J by 0 bases, with 10 bases between them. CDR3: CASSLNAGNQETQYF. The CDR3 region has the DNA TGTGCCAGCAGCTTAAACGCAGGGAACCAAGAGACCCAGTACTTC.

This rearrangement joins TRBV7-9 to TRBJ1-6; TRBD1 is a possible D gene (6 bases). V lost 5 bases and J 3 bases, leaving 14 bases between the germline ends. The CDR3 sequence is 16 residues long. Looked up from germline, CDR1 is SEHNR and CDR2 is FQNEAQ (reference sequence). Written as DNA, the CDR3 is TGTGCCAGCAGCGAGGGGGTGCAGCTCTATAATTCACCCCTCCACTTT. It encodes CASSEGVQLYNSPLHF.

The CDR3 is CASSHAGHIYNEQFF. As DNA, the CDR3 is TGTGCCAGCAGTCACGCAGGACACATTTACAATGAGCAGTTCTTC. The V and J genes are TRBV7-6 and TRBJ2-1, with a tentative D call TRBD1 (5 bases). V lost 6 bases to trimming and J lost 4 bases, with 16 bases between them. CDR1 and CDR2 (germline): SGHVS, FNYEAQ. This CDR3 has 15 residues.

This chain uses TRBV5-8 with TRBJ2-7; 11 nucleotides match TRBD1. The V and J ends lost 0 bases and 6 bases, in that order; junction bases with no gene match: 5. The CDR3 is 15 residues long. Germline CDR1 is SGHTS and CDR2 is YDEGEE. As DNA, the CDR3 is TGTGCCAGCAGCTTGGTTGGGACAGGGGGTAGCGAGCAGTACTTC. Its translation: CASSLVGTGGSEQYF.

In its sample, this clone was seen once. The rearrangement joins TRBV14 to TRBJ2-2; 8 bases align to TRBD1. J gave up 5 bases and V 1 base, and 3 bases lay outside the gene matches. Germline CDR1 SGHDN, CDR2 FVKESK. This CDR3 is 15 amino acids long. The CDR3 sequence is CASSQAQGATGELFF. The DNA for the CDR3 is TGTGCCAGCAGCCAAGCTCAGGGGGCAACCGGGGAGCTGTTTTTT.

The chain joins TRBV18 to TRBJ1-1; a possible D gene is TRBD1 (5 bases). Germline loops: CDR1 KGHSH, CDR2 LQKENI. This CDR3 has 17 amino acids. Trimming removed 0 bases from V and 3 bases from J, with 17 bases in between. Here the CDR3 DNA reads TGTGCCAGCTCACCACCGGGGGGATTCCCTCGGGACACTGAAGCTTTCTTT. Its protein is CASSPPGGFPRDTEAFF.

The J gene is TRBJ1-5, the V gene TRBV6-5, with D hard to call. Germline loops: CDR1 MNHEY, CDR2 SVGAGI. The CDR3 spans 15 residues. Trimming cost V 2 bases and J 1 base, with 9 bases left between them. CDR3 residues: CASSYVRGSNQPQHF. Written as DNA, the CDR3 is TGTGCCAGCAGTTACGTTCGGGGAAGCAATCAGCCCCAGCATTTT.